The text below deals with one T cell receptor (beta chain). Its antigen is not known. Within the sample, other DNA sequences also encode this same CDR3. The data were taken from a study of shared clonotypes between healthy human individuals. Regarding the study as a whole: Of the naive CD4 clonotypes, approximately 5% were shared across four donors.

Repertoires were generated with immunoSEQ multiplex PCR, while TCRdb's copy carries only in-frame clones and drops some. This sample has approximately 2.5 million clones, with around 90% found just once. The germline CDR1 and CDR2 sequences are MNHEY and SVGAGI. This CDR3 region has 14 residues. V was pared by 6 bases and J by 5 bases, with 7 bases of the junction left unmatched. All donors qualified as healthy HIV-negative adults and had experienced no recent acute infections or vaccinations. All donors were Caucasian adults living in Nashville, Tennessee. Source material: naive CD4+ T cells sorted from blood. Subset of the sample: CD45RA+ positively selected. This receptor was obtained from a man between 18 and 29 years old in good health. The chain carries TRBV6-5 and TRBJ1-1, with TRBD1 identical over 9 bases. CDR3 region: CASSPRDRVTEAFF. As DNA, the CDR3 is TGTGCCAGCAGCCCCCGGGACAGGGTTACTGAAGCTTTCTTT.